What follows are 30 T cell receptor beta chains derived from one specimen sequenced in a study of beta chain features in type 1 diabetes. Of the isolated RNA, all was reverse transcribed, and so the sequenced material was expressed TCRB transcripts. The protocol was immunoSEQ multiplex PCR, while the TCRdb copy is restricted to in-frame clones and leaves out a portion. Altogether about 150,000 clones are present, 6.5% to 8.5% being singletons, with the ten largest covering 0.5%. Whole-study findings and limits: Significant though moderate, a shortening of TCRB CDR3s appeared in all four CD4+ subsets of Type 1 diabetes patients.

Their recognized antigens are unknown. The source material was central memory CD4+ T cells from blood. These receptors were collected from a man younger than 30 with type 1 diabetes.

This clone was seen a handful of times. The J gene is TRBJ1-2, the V gene TRBV7-2, with D perhaps matching TRBD1 (6 bases). V dropped 1 base and J dropped 8 bases, with 14 bases sitting between them. Germline-derived CDR1 and CDR2 are SGHTA and FQGNSA. The CDR3 sequence is 14 residues long. The CDR3 here is CASSLVARGEGYTF. The CDR3 coding sequence is TGTGCCAGCAGCTTAGTAGCCAGGGGCGAGGGCTACACCTTC.

The rearrangement links TRBV6-1 to TRBJ1-4, with a possible D match to TRBD1 (5 bases). Looked up from germline, CDR1 is MNHNS and CDR2 is SASEGT. V was cut by 10 bases and J by 5 bases, with 14 bases left in between. The CDR3 totals 13 residues. CDR3 coding DNA: TGTGCCACTGGGGCACTTGCAAATGAAAAACTGTTTTTT. This sequence encodes CATGALANEKLFF.

This clone occurred a few times. The chain carries TRBV4-2 and TRBJ2-3; perhaps TRBD1 as D (6 bases). V dropped 5 bases and J dropped 2 bases, with 14 bases sitting between them. CDR1 LGHNA and CDR2 YNFKEQ come from the germline V gene. This CDR3 has 15 amino acids. The DNA of the CDR3 is TGTGCCAGCAGCTCCTTCGACAGGAACACAGATACGCAGTATTTT. Its protein is CASSSFDRNTDTQYF.

The chain is built from TRBV2 and TRBJ1-6; 7 bases line up with TRBD1. Germline V gene sequence: CDR1 SNHLY, CDR2 FYNNEI. This CDR3 comprises 15 residues. With V trimmed by 5 bases and J by 8 bases, 9 bases remained unmatched. Written as DNA, the CDR3 is TGTGCCAGCAGTCCCCTCGAGGGGGCTCATTCACCCCTCCACTTT. Translated: CASSPLEGAHSPLHF.

CDR3 region: CASSLGDQETQYF. For the CDR3, the DNA is TGCGCCAGCAGCTTGGGAGATCAAGAGACCCAGTACTTC. The rearrangement uses TRBV5-1 and TRBJ2-5, with D hard to call. The CDR3 has 13 amino acids. Germline CDR1 is SGHRS and CDR2 is YFSETQ. V lost 0 bases to trimming and J lost 2 bases, with 5 bases between them. Together with reference TRBV5-1 and TRBJ2-5, the CDR3 gives the full variable domain: KAGVTQTPRYLIKTRGQQVTLSCSPISGHRSVSWYQQTPGQGLQFLFEYFSETQRNKGNFPGRFSGRQFSNSRSEMNVSTLELGDSALYLCASSLGDQETQYFGPGTRLLVL.

The chain links TRBV29-1 to TRBJ2-3; D is perhaps TRBD2 (5 bases). This CDR3 region has 14 residues. Germline V gene data show CDR1 as SQVTM and CDR2 as ANQGSEA. V dropped 3 bases and J dropped 0 bases, with 10 bases sitting between them. CDR3 DNA sequence: TGCAGCGTTGATGTCGGGGTTAGCACAGATACGCAGTATTTT. Protein sequence: CSVDVGVSTDTQYF.

In this sample, this clone turned up a few times. V gene TRBV28 combines with J gene TRBJ2-7; 9 positions match TRBD1. This CDR3 contains 15 residues. Unmatched junction bases numbered 10, after V lost 6 bases and J lost 4 bases. Germline-derived CDR1 and CDR2 are MDHEN and SYDVKM. DNA for the CDR3: TGTGCCAGCAGCCCCACCGGGACAGGGAGGTACGAGCAGTACTTC. It yields the protein CASSPTGTGRYEQYF.

This clone was seen ten or more times. The rearrangement uses TRBV30 and TRBJ2-2; 7 bases are shared with TRBD2. The junction had 6 bases not matched to a gene; V was cut back by 1 base and J by 4 bases. This CDR3 is 15 amino acids long. From germline, CDR1 is GTSNPN and CDR2 SVGIG (reference sequence). The CDR3 loop reads CAWSAAGDLTGELFF. The CDR3 DNA sequence: TGTGCCTGGAGTGCGGCGGGGGACCTCACCGGGGAGCTGTTTTTT.

The chain joins TRBV5-1 to TRBJ2-7, with 7 bases matching TRBD2. CDR3 length: 16 amino acids. The germline V gene has CDR1 SGHRS and CDR2 YFSETQ. Trimming took 2 bases from V and 2 from J; bases not matched to a gene: 10. The CDR3: CASSFGPLAGTYEQYF. The CDR3 DNA sequence: TGCGCCAGCAGCTTTGGCCCCTTAGCGGGCACCTACGAGCAGTACTTC.

The chain carries TRBV19 and TRBJ1-5; the D gene is possibly TRBD1 (5 bases). The CDR3 sequence is 14 residues long. Germline V gene data show CDR1 as LNHDA and CDR2 as SQIVND (reference sequence). V dropped 8 bases and J dropped 5 bases, with 16 bases sitting between them. The CDR3 reads CASSDRGTYQPQHF. In nucleotides, the CDR3 is TGTGCCAGTTCCGACAGAGGTACCTATCAGCCCCAGCATTTT.

The table lists this clone with a few counts. This sequence joins TRBV10-2 and TRBJ1-4; possible D gene TRBD1, 5 bases. The CDR3 consists of 14 residues. Germline CDR1 is WSHSY and CDR2 is SAAADI. Trimming cost V 7 bases and J 5 bases, with 14 bases left between them. The CDR3 is CASNEVAGNEKLFF. DNA for the CDR3: TGCGCCAGCAATGAAGTGGCAGGGAATGAAAAACTGTTTTTT.

In DNA form, the CDR3 reads TGCAGTGGCAGGGAGGAAAACATTCAGTACTTC. Translation gives CSGREENIQYF. This chain joins TRBV20-1 and TRBJ2-4; possible D gene TRBD2, 6 bases. The ends were cut back, 7 bases at V and 5 bases at J, with 9 bases in the middle. Per the germline V gene, CDR1 is DFQATT and CDR2 is SNEGSKA (reference sequence). This CDR3 spans 11 amino acids.

The chain joins TRBV19 to TRBJ2-1; 10 bases agree with TRBD2. V was clipped by 3 bases and J by 9 bases; unmatched bases: 5. This CDR3 contains 14 residues. Germline lookup yields CDR1 LNHDA and CDR2 SQIVND (reference sequence). CDR3 loop: CASSIQREGLEQFF. In DNA form, the CDR3 reads TGTGCCAGTAGTATCCAGCGGGAGGGCCTTGAGCAGTTCTTC.

This clone was seen a few times. This rearrangement joins TRBV2 to TRBJ2-7; 7 bases map to TRBD2. Per the germline V gene, CDR1 is SNHLY and CDR2 is FYNNEI. This CDR3 contains 14 residues. The V and J ends lost 6 bases and 2 bases, in that order; junction bases with no gene match: 7. This chain's CDR3 is CASRPAGVPYEQYF. The DNA of the CDR3 is TGTGCCAGCAGGCCCGCGGGAGTCCCCTACGAGCAGTACTTC.

This clone was seen only a few times. CDR3 loop: CASSLDPARETQYF. The CDR3 DNA follows: TGTGCCAGCAGCTTGGACCCTGCTCGGGAGACCCAGTACTTC. This sequence joins TRBV5-8 and TRBJ2-5; D is unclear. The CDR3 length is 14 residues. Germline V CDR1 and CDR2: SGHTS, YDEGEE. V lost 0 bases and J lost 5, with 11 bases in between. Drawing the rest from reference TRBV5-8 and TRBJ2-5, the complete variable domain is EAGVTQSPTHLIKTRGQQATLRCSPISGHTSVYWYQQALGLGLQFLLWYDEGEERNRGNFPPRFSGRQFPNYSSELNVNALELEDSALYLCASSLDPARETQYFGPGTRLLVL.

The rearrangement joins TRBV7-9 to TRBJ2-7; D unclear. CDR1 SEHNR and CDR2 FQNEAQ come from the germline V gene (reference sequence). The CDR3 is made up of 13 amino acids. The V end was cut by 4 bases, the J end by 3 bases, with 10 bases between. CDR3 DNA: TGTGCCAGCAGCTCTCCGACACTCTACGAGCAGTACTTC. It specifies CASSSPTLYEQYF.

This clone was detected ten times or more. The V gene is TRBV29-1, the J gene TRBJ2-3, with TRBD1 as a possible D gene (5 bases). The V gene's germline CDR1 is SQVTM and CDR2 ANQGSEA. The length of the CDR3 is 15 residues. V shed 4 bases and J shed 1 base, with 15 bases lying between them. The CDR3 loop is CSVAPFRVGTDTQYF. In DNA form, the CDR3 reads TGCAGCGTTGCGCCGTTCAGGGTCGGCACAGATACGCAGTATTTT.

The V call is TRBV19, the J call TRBJ1-6, with D hard to call. Germline CDR1 and CDR2: LNHDA and SQIVND (reference sequence). The CDR3 is 15 amino acids. The V end lost 4 bases, the J end lost 8 bases, and 15 bases lay between the germline ends. The DNA of the CDR3 is TGTGCCAGTAGTAGCGTACCACCGAGTTATTCACCCCTCCACTTT. It encodes CASSSVPPSYSPLHF. The complete variable domain, with remaining parts taken from reference TRBV19 and TRBJ1-6, reads DGGITQSPKYLFRKEGQNVTLSCEQNLNHDAMYWYRQDPGQGLRLIYYSQIVNDFQKGDIAEGYSVSREKKESFPLTVTSAQKNPTAFYLCASSSVPPSYSPLHFGNGTRLTVT.

V is TRBV19 and J is TRBJ1-2; the D gene is possibly TRBD1 (5 bases). Germline V lookup: CDR1 LNHDA, CDR2 SQIVND (reference sequence). This CDR3 is built from 14 residues. The V and J ends lost 5 bases and 5 bases respectively, with 15 bases between them. In DNA, the CDR3 is TGTGCCAGTAGTGACCCGGGACTGAGATATGGCTACACCTTC. Its protein product is CASSDPGLRYGYTF.

The table lists this clone with a few counts. This chain links TRBV19 with TRBJ1-6; the D is unclear. Looked up from germline, CDR1 is LNHDA and CDR2 is SQIVND (reference sequence). This CDR3 region has 13 residues. Between the trimmed V and J ends, which lost 6 bases and 8 bases, there was a span of 11 bases. The CDR3 region has the DNA TGTGCCAGTAGCTCCACCCGGGATTCACCCCTCCACTTT. Protein: CASSSTRDSPLHF. The full variable domain, its missing parts supplied by reference TRBV19 and TRBJ1-6, is DGGITQSPKYLFRKEGQNVTLSCEQNLNHDAMYWYRQDPGQGLRLIYYSQIVNDFQKGDIAEGYSVSREKKESFPLTVTSAQKNPTAFYLCASSSTRDSPLHFGNGTRLTVT.

V is TRBV4-1 and J is TRBJ2-3; D is possibly TRBD2 (5 bases). Deletions cut 0 bases from V and 6 bases from J, with 13 bases between. Per germline, CDR1 MGHRA and CDR2 YSYEKL. The CDR3 is made up of 15 amino acids. This CDR3 is CASSQDAGLVDTQYF. The CDR3 DNA is TGCGCCAGCAGCCAAGATGCGGGTCTGGTGGATACGCAGTATTTT.

This clone was found a few times. The chain is built from TRBV28 and TRBJ1-3, with TRBD1 matching 7 bases. The germline V gene has CDR1 MDHEN and CDR2 SYDVKM. The V and J ends lost 7 bases and 3 bases, in that order; junction bases with no gene match: 6. The CDR3 is made up of 14 amino acids. The CDR3 nucleotides read TGTGCCAGCACATCAGGGGGTGATGGAAACACCATATATTTT. This codes for CASTSGGDGNTIYF.

This clone was counted between two and nine times. CDR3 sequence: CASSYRLGETQYF. CDR3 in DNA: TGCGCCAGCAGTTATCGACTAGGGGAGACCCAGTACTTC. The chain employs TRBV10-1 and TRBJ2-5; maybe TRBD2 (6 bases). CDR3 size: 13 residues. V was shortened by 5 bases and J by 5 bases, with 12 bases between the two germline ends. The V gene's germline CDR1 is WNHNN and CDR2 SYGVQD (reference sequence).

This clone has a handful of counts. The V call is TRBV18, the J call TRBJ1-5; D is uncertain. This CDR3 is 12 amino acids long. V was trimmed by 8 bases and J by 6 bases, leaving 11 bases between them. Germline CDR1 KGHSH, CDR2 LQKENI. The chain's CDR3 is CASAADSQPQHF. CDR3 coding DNA: TGTGCCAGCGCCGCGGATAGTCAGCCCCAGCATTTT. The entire variable domain, with the rest obtained from reference TRBV18 and TRBJ1-5, is as follows: NAGVMQNPRHLVRRRGQEARLRCSPMKGHSHVYWYRQLPEEGLKFMVYLQKENIIDESGMPKERFSAEFPKEGPSILRIQQVVRGDSAAYFCASAADSQPQHFGDGTRLSIL.

The V call is TRBV30, the J call TRBJ2-5, with D perhaps matching TRBD2 (6 bases). V lost 3 bases to trimming and J lost 2 bases, with 16 bases between them. The germline CDR1 and CDR2 sequences are GTSNPN and SVGIG (reference sequence). The CDR3 is 15 amino acids. The CDR3: CAWSVRGRSQETQYF. The CDR3 nucleotides are TGTGCCTGGAGCGTCCGTGGGAGGAGTCAAGAGACCCAGTACTTC.

About this clone: In the same sample, other DNA sequences code for this CDR3. J is TRBJ2-5 and V is TRBV7-2; D not resolved. Trimming took 3 bases from V and 2 from J, leaving 7 bases between them. The germline V gene encodes CDR1 SGHTA and CDR2 FQGNSA. CDR3 length: 13 amino acids. The CDR3 protein is CASSFSRQETQYF. The CDR3 DNA sequence: TGTGCCAGCAGCTTTTCCAGGCAAGAGACCCAGTACTTC. Based on the CDR3 plus reference TRBV7-2 and TRBJ2-5, the full variable domain is GAGVSQSPSNKVTEKGKDVELRCDPISGHTALYWYRQSLGQGLEFLIYFQGNSAPDKSGLPSDRFSAERTGGSVSTLTIQRTQQEDSAVYLCASSFSRQETQYFGPGTRLLVL.

This chain links TRBV7-2 with TRBJ2-1, with 8 bases matching TRBD2. V was pared by 1 base and J by 4 bases, with 3 bases of the junction left unmatched. The CDR3 is made up of 15 amino acids. Germline loops: CDR1 SGHTA, CDR2 FQGNSA. Here the CDR3 reads CASSLGSGGYNEQFF. The CDR3 DNA follows: TGTGCCAGCAGCTTAGGGAGCGGGGGTTACAATGAGCAGTTCTTC.

The chain recombines TRBV28 with TRBJ2-5; the D is unclear. CDR3 size: 13 residues. Germline values: CDR1 MDHEN, CDR2 SYDVKM. Trimming took 2 bases from V and 5 from J, leaving 9 bases between them. The CDR3 DNA sequence: TGTGCCAGCAGTTTAGTTTCATTGGAGACCCAGTACTTC. It translates to CASSLVSLETQYF.

The CDR3 DNA reads TGCGCCAGCAGCTTTTCGCGGGTTTACAATGAGCAGTTCTTC. Its translation is CASSFSRVYNEQFF. This chain connects TRBV5-1 to TRBJ2-1; D perhaps matches TRBD2 (5 bases). Germline-derived CDR1 and CDR2 are SGHRS and YFSETQ. The CDR3 spans 14 residues. The V and J ends lost 2 bases and 4 bases respectively, with 10 bases between them.

The V and J genes are TRBV29-1 and TRBJ1-2; maybe TRBD1 (6 bases). Looked up from germline, CDR1 is SQVTM and CDR2 is ANQGSEA. CDR3 length: 14 residues. Trimming left V 4 bases short and J 3 bases short, with 15 bases between. The CDR3 is CSVVPGQSHYGYTF. The CDR3, as DNA: TGCAGCGTTGTGCCGGGACAATCTCACTATGGCTACACCTTC.